This TCR beta chain was found in a study of blood T cells in healthy people across ages. About the study: About one barcoded beta molecule per two T cells was the capture yield of template switching. Study results and caveats: PBMCs that were unsorted prevented a conclusive naive versus antigen-experienced comparison. Age brought a roughly linear fall in TCR beta diversity measured per million T cells.

Regarding this clonotype: Antigen: not known.

The length of the CDR3 is 13 residues. Trimming stripped 2 bases from V and 7 bases from J, with 12 bases between. Germline V lookup: CDR1 DFQATT, CDR2 SNEGSKA (reference sequence). The authors ran a second PCR of about 7 to 11 cycles using a sample-barcoded 5' primer and a J-beta primer mix. Every sample gave at least 2.5 million paired-end reads containing CDR3. One entry per CDR3 protein, called by TCRdb with MiXCR from the 5' RACE reads. The table records hundreds of thousands of distinct CDR3 sequences, under 30% of them present only once. Sequencing input: blood. The chain recombines TRBV20-1 with TRBJ1-5; possibly TRBD1 for D (5 bases). This receptor was identified in a woman of 80 years or more in good health. In DNA form, the CDR3 reads TGCAGTGCTAGATCAACAGGTTTGCAGCCCCAGCATTTT. It is translated as CSARSTGLQPQHF.